This passage covers 6 T cell receptor beta chains from one sample sequenced in a study of blood T cell repertoires in COVID-19. Repertoires were generated with immunoSEQ multiplex PCR, while TCRdb's copy carries only in-frame clones and drops some. The data hold 30,000 to 40,000 clones, with just over 85% observed a single time. The specimen sequenced was peripheral blood. Receptors originate from a woman aged 70 to 79 with active COVID-19.

The chain is built from TRBV18 and TRBJ2-7, with a tentative D call TRBD2 (5 bases). The CDR3 is 13 residues long. V lost 3 bases and J lost 2, with 8 bases in between. Germline loops: CDR1 KGHSH, CDR2 LQKENI. Here the CDR3 reads CASSPGRAYEQYF. CDR3 nucleotides: TGTGCCAGCTCACCGGGGAGAGCCTACGAGCAGTACTTC. The variable domain in full, completed from reference TRBV18 and TRBJ2-7, reads NAGVMQNPRHLVRRRGQEARLRCSPMKGHSHVYWYRQLPEEGLKFMVYLQKENIIDESGMPKERFSAEFPKEGPSILRIQQVVRGDSAAYFCASSPGRAYEQYFGPGTRLTVT.

This clone was found once. The chain uses TRBV28 and TRBJ2-1, with D perhaps TRBD2 (6 bases). The V and J ends lost 8 bases and 9 bases respectively, with 14 bases between them. The CDR3 sequence is 12 residues long. Germline assignment: CDR1 MDHEN and CDR2 SYDVKM. The CDR3 DNA follows: TGTGCCAGCTCCTCTAGGAGGGCTGAGCAGTTCTTC. Amino acid sequence: CASSSRRAEQFF. The variable domain in full, with the rest retrieved from reference TRBV28 and TRBJ2-1, is DVKVTQSSRYLVKRTGEKVFLECVQDMDHENMFWYRQDPGLGLRLIYFSYDVKMKEKGDIPEGYSVSREKKERFSLILESASTNQTSMYLCASSSRRAEQFFGPGTRLTVL.

This sequence joins TRBV11-2 and TRBJ2-1; TRBD2 agrees at 8 bases. Trimming took 6 bases from V and 4 from J; bases not matched to a gene: 8. This CDR3 contains 15 residues. The germline gives CDR1 SGHAT, CDR2 FQNNGV. The CDR3 region has the DNA TGTGCCAGCAGGTCGGGCGGGGGGCATTACAATGAGCAGTTCTTC. Its translation is CASRSGGGHYNEQFF.

The J gene is TRBJ2-3, the V gene TRBV7-3; 8 bases fit TRBD1. V lost 0 bases and J lost 2; bases outside the gene matches: 4. The CDR3 extends over 16 amino acids. Germline CDR1 reads SGHTA; CDR2 reads FQGTGA. The CDR3 reads CASSLTPGGLTDTQYF. The CDR3 DNA reads as TGTGCCAGCAGCTTAACTCCAGGGGGCCTCACAGATACGCAGTATTTT.

CDR3 sequence reads: CASSHTGEAFF. The DNA for the CDR3 is TGTGCCAGCAGCCATACAGGGGAAGCTTTCTTT. The chain recombines TRBV3-1 (or the pseudogene TRBV3-2) with TRBJ1-1; maybe TRBD1 (6 bases). Trimming pared 3 bases from V and 8 bases from J, leaving 7 bases between. Germline values: CDR1 LGHDT, CDR2 YNNKEL (reference sequence). The CDR3 loop spans 11 amino acids.

This rearrangement joins TRBV6-2 or TRBV6-3 to TRBJ1-2; 7 nucleotides agree with TRBD1. The germline gives CDR1 MNHEY, CDR2 SVGEGT. This CDR3 is built from 18 residues. V gave up 5 bases and J gave up 3 bases; unmatched junction bases: 18. The CDR3 is CASSLRRDSLRRDYGYTF. The CDR3 DNA follows: TGTGCCAGCAGTCTGCGACGGGACAGCCTTCGGCGGGACTATGGCTACACCTTC.